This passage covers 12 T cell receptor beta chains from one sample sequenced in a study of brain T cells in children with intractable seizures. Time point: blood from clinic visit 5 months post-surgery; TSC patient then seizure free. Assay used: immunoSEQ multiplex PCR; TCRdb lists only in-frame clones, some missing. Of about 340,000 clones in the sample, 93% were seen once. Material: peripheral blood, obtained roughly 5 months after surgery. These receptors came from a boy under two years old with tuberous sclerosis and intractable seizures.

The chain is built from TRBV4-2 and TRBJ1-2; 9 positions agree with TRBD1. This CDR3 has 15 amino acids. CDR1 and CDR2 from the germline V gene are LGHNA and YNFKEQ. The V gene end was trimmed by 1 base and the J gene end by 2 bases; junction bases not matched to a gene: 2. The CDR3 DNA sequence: TGTGCCAGCAGCCAAGCGGGACAGGGAAACTATGGCTACACCTTC. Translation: CASSQAGQGNYGYTF.

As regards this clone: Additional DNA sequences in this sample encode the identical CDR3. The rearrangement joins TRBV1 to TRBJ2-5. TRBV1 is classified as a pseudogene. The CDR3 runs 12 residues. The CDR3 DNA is TGTACCAGCAGCCGTCTAGGGGAGACCCAGTACTTC. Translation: CTSSRLGETQYF.

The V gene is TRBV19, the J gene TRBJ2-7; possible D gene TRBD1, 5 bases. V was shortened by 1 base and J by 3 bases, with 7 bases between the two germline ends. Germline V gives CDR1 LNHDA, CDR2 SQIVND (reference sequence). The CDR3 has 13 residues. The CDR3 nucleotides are TGTGCCAGTAGTATAGTTGACAGCTACGAGCAGTACTTC. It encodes CASSIVDSYEQYF.

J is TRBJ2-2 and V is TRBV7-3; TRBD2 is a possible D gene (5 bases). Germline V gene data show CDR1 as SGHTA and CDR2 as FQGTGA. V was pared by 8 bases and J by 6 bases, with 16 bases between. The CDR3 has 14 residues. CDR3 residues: CASRQSQDSGELFF. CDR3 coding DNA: TGTGCCAGCCGCCAATCCCAGGACTCCGGGGAGCTGTTTTTT.

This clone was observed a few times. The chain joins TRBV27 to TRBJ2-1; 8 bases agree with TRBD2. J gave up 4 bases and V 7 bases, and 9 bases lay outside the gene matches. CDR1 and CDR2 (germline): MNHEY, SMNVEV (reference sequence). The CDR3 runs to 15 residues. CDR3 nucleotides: TGTGCCAGCATTAGTGCACTAGCGGATTACAATGAGCAGTTCTTC. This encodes CASISALADYNEQFF.

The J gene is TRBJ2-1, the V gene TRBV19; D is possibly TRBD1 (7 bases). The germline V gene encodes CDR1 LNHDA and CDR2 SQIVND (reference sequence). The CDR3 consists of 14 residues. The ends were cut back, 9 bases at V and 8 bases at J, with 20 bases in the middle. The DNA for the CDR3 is TGTGCCAGCGCCCCAGGGGGGCCCTTTTATGAGCAGTTCTTC. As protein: CASAPGGPFYEQFF.

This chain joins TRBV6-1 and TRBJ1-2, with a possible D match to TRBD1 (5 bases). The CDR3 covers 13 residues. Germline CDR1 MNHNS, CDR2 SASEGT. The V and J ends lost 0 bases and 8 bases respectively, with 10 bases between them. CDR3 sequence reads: CASSEALGDGYTF. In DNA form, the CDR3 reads TGTGCCAGCAGTGAAGCTTTGGGGGACGGCTACACCTTC.

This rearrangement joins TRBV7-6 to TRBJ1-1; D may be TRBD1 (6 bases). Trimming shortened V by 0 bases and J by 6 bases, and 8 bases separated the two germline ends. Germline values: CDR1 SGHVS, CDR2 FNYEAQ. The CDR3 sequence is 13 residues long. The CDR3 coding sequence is TGTGCCAGCAGCTTAGCCGGGGGCCCTGAAGCTTTCTTT. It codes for CASSLAGGPEAFF.

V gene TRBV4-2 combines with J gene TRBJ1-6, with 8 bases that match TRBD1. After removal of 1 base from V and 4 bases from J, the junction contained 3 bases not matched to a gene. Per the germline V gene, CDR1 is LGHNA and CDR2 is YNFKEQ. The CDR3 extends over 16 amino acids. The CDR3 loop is CASSQARTGYNSPLHF. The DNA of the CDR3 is TGTGCCAGCAGCCAAGCCAGGACAGGGTATAATTCACCCCTCCACTTT.

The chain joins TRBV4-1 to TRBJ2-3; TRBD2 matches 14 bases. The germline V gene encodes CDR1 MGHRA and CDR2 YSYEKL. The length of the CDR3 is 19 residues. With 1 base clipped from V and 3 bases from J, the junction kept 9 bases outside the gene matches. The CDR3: CASSQVYRLAGGPTDTQYF. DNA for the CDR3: TGCGCCAGCAGCCAAGTATATAGACTAGCGGGAGGGCCGACAGATACGCAGTATTTT.

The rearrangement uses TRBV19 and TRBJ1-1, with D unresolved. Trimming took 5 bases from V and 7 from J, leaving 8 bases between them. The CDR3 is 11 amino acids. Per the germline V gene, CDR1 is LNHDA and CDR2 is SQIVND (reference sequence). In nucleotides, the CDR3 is TGTGCCAGTAGTGAAACAGATGAAGCTTTCTTT. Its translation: CASSETDEAFF. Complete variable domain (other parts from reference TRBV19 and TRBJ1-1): DGGITQSPKYLFRKEGQNVTLSCEQNLNHDAMYWYRQDPGQGLRLIYYSQIVNDFQKGDIAEGYSVSREKKESFPLTVTSAQKNPTAFYLCASSETDEAFFGQGTRLTVV.

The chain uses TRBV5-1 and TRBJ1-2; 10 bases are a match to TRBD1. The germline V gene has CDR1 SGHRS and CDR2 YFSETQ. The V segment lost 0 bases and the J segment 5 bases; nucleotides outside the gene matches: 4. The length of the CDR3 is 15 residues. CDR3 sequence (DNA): TGCGCCAGCAGCTTGGCCGGGACAGGGGAATATGGCTACACCTTC. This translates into CASSLAGTGEYGYTF.